The clone carrying this T cell receptor beta chain occurred many times. Specified time point: after trial treatment. Treatment denoted: LDRT plus nivolumab, ipilimumab, low-dose cyclophosphamide and aspirin (RACIN trial). Primers targeting TRAV and TRBV primed first-strand cDNA, covering alpha and beta chains. Both a constant-region primer and a V-primer adapter served to amplify TCRs across roughly 20 PCR cycles. Each CDR3 protein is one row after TCRdb ran MiXCR on the reads. Of about 44,000 distinct CDR3 sequences in the sample, less than 30% were seen once. The sample belongs to a study of low-dose radiotherapy and immunotherapy resistance in tumors. CDR3 length equals 15 residues. V was clipped by 3 bases and J by 3 bases, with 12 bases between them. The germline V gene encodes CDR1 MDHEN and CDR2 SYDVKM.

The V gene is TRBV28, the J gene TRBJ1-5, with a tentative D call TRBD1 (5 bases). This specimen was PBMCs, taken after low-dose radiotherapy plus immunotherapy. The sequence came from a male donor with prostate cancer. Here the CDR3 DNA reads TGTGCCAGCAGTTTCGGGCAGGGCCACAATCAGCCCCAGCATTTT. Translated, it gives CASSFGQGHNQPQHF.